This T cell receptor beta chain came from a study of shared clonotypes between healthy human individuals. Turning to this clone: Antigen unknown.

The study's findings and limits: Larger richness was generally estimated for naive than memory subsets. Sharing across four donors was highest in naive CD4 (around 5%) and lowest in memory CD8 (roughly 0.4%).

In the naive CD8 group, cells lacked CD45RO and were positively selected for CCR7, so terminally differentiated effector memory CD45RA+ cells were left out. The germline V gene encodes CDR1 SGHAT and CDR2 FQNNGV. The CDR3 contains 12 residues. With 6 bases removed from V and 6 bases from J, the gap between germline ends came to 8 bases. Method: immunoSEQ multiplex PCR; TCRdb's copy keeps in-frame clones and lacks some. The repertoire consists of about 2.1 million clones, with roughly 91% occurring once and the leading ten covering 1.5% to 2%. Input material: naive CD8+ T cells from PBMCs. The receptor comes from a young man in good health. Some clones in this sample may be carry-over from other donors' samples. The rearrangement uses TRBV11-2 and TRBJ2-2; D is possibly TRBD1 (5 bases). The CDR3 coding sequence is TGTGCCAGCAGGCTAGGGGCCGGGGAGCTGTTTTTT. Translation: CASRLGAGELFF.